This T cell receptor beta chain was sequenced during a study of control samples from healthy donors and cancer patients. CDR3 length: 15 residues. CDR1 is GTSNPN, CDR2 SVGIG, per germline (reference sequence). The V and J ends lost 2 bases and 3 bases, in that order; junction bases with no gene match: 3. The assay was immunoSEQ multiplex PCR, and TCRdb's table has in-frame clones only and misses some. The table has under 200,000 clones, 91% seen once; the top ten hold about 1.6%. The chain is built from TRBV30 and TRBJ2-2; 10 nucleotides agree with TRBD2. The sequence derives from a woman in her 30s in good health. The specimen sequenced was blood. The CDR3 sequence: CAWSPGTSDTGELFF. The CDR3 nucleotides are TGTGCCTGGAGTCCCGGGACTAGCGACACCGGGGAGCTGTTTTTT.